Listed below are T cell receptor beta chains from one sample, sequenced in a study of blood T cells in healthy people across ages. In TCRdb, the 5' RACE reads were re-called with MiXCR into one record per CDR3 protein. The sample yields some 730,000 distinct CDR3 sequences, 20% to 25% seen once. The sample was blood. These receptors were obtained from a man between 65 and 85 years old in good health. The CDR3 runs from the conserved cysteine through the conserved F or W. A D gene is named only where the DNA matches it firmly. Not all rows give a size; the values are once, few, many and, for expanded clones, a class.

j_call v_call clone_size d_call cdr3_aa cdr3_nt
TRBJ2-3 TRBV3-1 - - CASSQRAAGTDTQYF TGTGCCAGCAGCCAGCGGGCGGCGGGGACGGATACGCAGTATTTT
TRBJ1-2 TRBV10-3 - - CAISDRWGEVDGYTF TGTGCCATCAGTGATAGGTGGGGGGAAGTGGATGGCTACACCTTC
TRBJ1-3 TRBV5-1 once TRBD1 CASSRSGTDSGNTIYF TGCGCCAGCAGCAGGTCCGGGACAGACTCTGGAAACACCATATATTTT
TRBJ1-4 TRBV5-1 few TRBD1 CTSRQGGSEKLFF TGCACCAGCAGACAGGGGGGAAGTGAAAAACTGTTTTTT
TRBJ2-2 TRBV15 few - CATSRDGRANTGELFF TGTGCCACCAGCAGAGATGGTCGGGCGAACACCGGGGAGCTGTTTTTT
TRBJ2-1 TRBV7-9 once - CGGWEAEGNEQFF TGTGGGGGATGGGAAGCGGAGGGGAATGAGCAGTTCTTC
TRBJ2-1 TRBV29-1 - - CSVLQNEQFF TGCAGCGTTCTCCAAAATGAGCAGTTCTTC
TRBJ2-1 TRBV12-3/TRBV12-4 - TRBD2 CASLRTRYNEQFF TGTGCCAGCCTAAGGACTAGGTACAATGAGCAGTTCTTC
TRBJ2-7 TRBV20-1 - - CSAEGQGNYEQYF TGCAGTGCCGAAGGGCAGGGGAACTACGAGCAGTACTTC
TRBJ2-5 TRBV12-3/TRBV12-4 many - CASSFSSGPQETQYF TGTGCCAGCAGTTTTAGTTCAGGACCTCAAGAGACCCAGTACTTC